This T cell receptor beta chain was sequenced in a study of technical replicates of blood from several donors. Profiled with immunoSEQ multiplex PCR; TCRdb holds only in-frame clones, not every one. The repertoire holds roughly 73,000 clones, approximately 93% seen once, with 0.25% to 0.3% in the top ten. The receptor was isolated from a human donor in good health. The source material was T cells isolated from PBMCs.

CDR3 in amino acids: CASSAPDEQFF. The CDR3 nucleotides are TGTGCCAGCAGTGCGCCGGATGAGCAGTTCTTC. The chain is built from TRBV28 and TRBJ2-1; D is ambiguous. The V gene's germline CDR1 is MDHEN and CDR2 SYDVKM. The length of the CDR3 is 11 residues. The germline V and J ends were trimmed by 5 bases and 8 bases, with 7 bases remaining between them. Using reference TRBV28 and TRBJ2-1 for the parts outside the CDR3, the full variable domain is DVKVTQSSRYLVKRTGEKVFLECVQDMDHENMFWYRQDPGLGLRLIYFSYDVKMKEKGDIPEGYSVSREKKERFSLILESASTNQTSMYLCASSAPDEQFFGPGTRLTVL.